These 25 T cell receptor beta chains were all obtained from the same sample, sequenced in a study of T cells in Graves' hyperthyroidism and ophthalmopathy. Researchers took RNA transcripts and amplified the TCR beta CDR3 regions from them. First-round RT-PCR targeting the TCR CDR3 was performed with the HTBI primer set. TCRdb called the multiplex PCR reads again in MiXCR, with one record for every CDR3 protein. This table has about 580,000 distinct CDR3 sequences, approximately 13% appearing once. Input material: blood. The receptor set was obtained from a woman in her 30s with Graves' hyperthyroidism that later progressed to Graves' ophthalmopathy.

The chain has TRBV7-8 and TRBJ2-1; 9 positions agree with TRBD1. The V gene's germline CDR1 is SGHVS and CDR2 FQNEAQ. The V segment lost 0 bases and the J segment 6 bases; nucleotides outside the gene matches: 9. CDR3 size: 17 residues. CDR3 coding DNA: TGTGCCAGCAGCTTAGCGTATCTGGGGACAGGGAGCAATGAGCAGTTCTTC. Its protein product is CASSLAYLGTGSNEQFF.

This clonotype was seen a handful of times. The chain couples TRBV2 to TRBJ2-1; D is possibly TRBD2 (6 bases). Germline assignment: CDR1 SNHLY and CDR2 FYNNEI. This CDR3 has 13 residues. V was pared by 4 bases and J by 5 bases, with 9 bases between. The CDR3 protein is CASSVGLNNEQFF. In DNA, the CDR3 is TGTGCCAGCAGTGTAGGACTAAACAATGAGCAGTTCTTC.

The chain couples TRBV15 to TRBJ2-5; 7 bases match TRBD2. CDR1 is LNHNV and CDR2 is YYDKDF in the germline V gene (reference sequence). This CDR3 is 14 amino acids long. V was pared by 2 bases and J by 4 bases, with 4 bases of the junction left unmatched. The CDR3 loop reads CATSRQVAGETQYF. Here the CDR3 DNA reads TGTGCCACCAGCAGACAAGTAGCGGGAGAGACCCAGTACTTC.

This clonotype was observed a handful of times. CDR3 sequence: CARRKEVYTGELFF. The DNA of the CDR3 is TGTGCCCGCCGAAAAGAGGTCTACACCGGGGAGCTGTTTTTT. The gene calls are TRBV30 and TRBJ2-2; D uncertain. The CDR3 runs 14 residues. CDR1 and CDR2 (germline): GTSNPN, SVGIG (reference sequence). V was clipped by 8 bases and J by 3 bases, with 16 bases between them.

This clonotype was detected only once. The chain uses TRBV6-1 and TRBJ1-3, with D maybe TRBD1 (6 bases). Trimming left V 8 bases short and J 4 bases short, with 15 bases between. This CDR3 has 14 residues. Germline V gene lookup returns CDR1 MNHNS and CDR2 SASEGT. CDR3 loop: CASQRGAVGNTIYF. In DNA, the CDR3 is TGTGCCAGCCAACGGGGGGCCGTAGGAAACACCATATATTTT.

This chain connects TRBV19 to TRBJ1-4; possibly TRBD1 for D (5 bases). V was clipped by 6 bases and J by 6 bases, with 14 bases between them. Germline-derived CDR1 and CDR2 are LNHDA and SQIVND (reference sequence). The length of the CDR3 is 14 residues. As DNA, the CDR3 is TGTGCCAGTAGGACCCCGGGGACGGATGAAAAACTGTTTTTT. This sequence encodes CASRTPGTDEKLFF. Full variable domain (outside the CDR3, taken from reference TRBV19 and TRBJ1-4): DGGITQSPKYLFRKEGQNVTLSCEQNLNHDAMYWYRQDPGQGLRLIYYSQIVNDFQKGDIAEGYSVSREKKESFPLTVTSAQKNPTAFYLCASRTPGTDEKLFFGSGTQLSVL.

The table lists this clonotype with many counts. V and J are TRBV10-2 and TRBJ2-3; D not resolved. The V end was cut by 8 bases, the J end by 3 bases, with 12 bases between. Looked up from germline, CDR1 is WSHSY and CDR2 is SAAADI. The length of the CDR3 is 13 residues. The CDR3 nucleotides read TGCGCCAGCGGGCCCCAACGGACAGATACGCAGTATTTT. Protein product: CASGPQRTDTQYF.

This clonotype showed up many times. The V call is TRBV27, the J call TRBJ2-7, with 7 bases fitting TRBD2. Per germline, CDR1 MNHEY and CDR2 SMNVEV (reference sequence). CDR3 length equals 14 residues. V shed 2 bases and J 2 bases; nucleotides not matched to a gene: 3. The CDR3: CASSLGGRPYEQYF. DNA for the CDR3: TGTGCCAGCAGTTTAGGCGGGAGACCCTACGAGCAGTACTTC.

CDR3 DNA sequence: TGCAGTGCTAGAGACCCACTGGGACAGGGGACATTGCGTGGCTACACCTTC. This codes for CSARDPLGQGTLRGYTF. V is TRBV20-1 and J is TRBJ1-2; TRBD1 agrees at 10 bases. Germline V lookup: CDR1 DFQATT, CDR2 SNEGSKA (reference sequence). CDR3 length: 17 amino acids. The junction had 14 bases not matched to a gene; V was cut back by 0 bases and J by 7 bases.

This clonotype appeared many times. V and J are TRBV7-9 and TRBJ2-3, with 14 bases that match TRBD2. There are 16 residues in the CDR3. CDR1 is SEHNR and CDR2 is FQNEAQ in the germline V gene (reference sequence). With V trimmed by 5 bases and J by 3 bases, 4 bases remained unmatched. The CDR3: CASSRGLAGVTDTQYF. CDR3 DNA: TGTGCCAGCAGCAGGGGACTAGCGGGAGTGACAGATACGCAGTATTTT.

This clonotype was seen a few times. V and J are TRBV7-3 and TRBJ1-1; D unclear. Germline loops: CDR1 SGHTA, CDR2 FQGTGA. Trimming stripped 5 bases from V and 6 bases from J, with 16 bases between. The length of the CDR3 is 14 residues. This chain's CDR3 is CASSIPKSRPEAFF. For the CDR3, the DNA is TGTGCCAGCAGCATCCCCAAATCACGGCCTGAAGCTTTCTTT.

This clonotype occurred many times. The J gene is TRBJ2-5, the V gene TRBV2; 10 nucleotides align to TRBD1. The CDR3 has 14 amino acids. Looked up from germline, CDR1 is SNHLY and CDR2 is FYNNEI. After removal of 4 bases from V and 4 bases from J, the junction contained 3 bases not matched to a gene. The CDR3 loop reads CASSVDRGPETQYF. The CDR3 nucleotides read TGTGCCAGCAGTGTCGACAGGGGGCCAGAGACCCAGTACTTC.

As for this clonotype: Just one base apart from a much larger clone, this may be a read error. The chain carries TRBV3-1 and TRBJ2-5; 12 positions agree with TRBD2. Looked up from germline, CDR1 is LGHDT and CDR2 is YNNKEL (reference sequence). The CDR3 runs 17 residues. The trim removed 4 bases at V and 5 bases at J, leaving 11 bases unmatched. The CDR3 spells CASSPMTSGSVGETQYF. Written as DNA, the CDR3 is TGTGCCAGCAGCCCCATGACTAGCGGGAGTGTGGGGGAGACCCAGTACTTC.

This rearrangement joins TRBV12-3 or TRBV12-4 to TRBJ2-7; possible D gene TRBD1, 6 bases. V lost 8 bases, J lost 2 bases, and 16 bases lay in between. The CDR3 runs 14 residues. The CDR3 is CASAKTGLTYEQYF. CDR3 sequence (DNA): TGTGCCAGCGCGAAGACAGGTCTAACCTACGAGCAGTACTTC.

This clonotype has a count of ten or more. The rearrangement links TRBV5-1 to TRBJ2-1, with 8 bases fitting TRBD1. Germline V gives CDR1 SGHRS, CDR2 YFSETQ. The length of the CDR3 is 15 residues. V shed 2 bases and J 4 bases; nucleotides not matched to a gene: 5. This CDR3 reads CASSLQGGRYNEQFF. The CDR3 DNA is TGCGCCAGCAGCTTACAGGGGGGACGATACAATGAGCAGTTCTTC.

This clonotype was picked up a small number of times. The chain joins TRBV27 to TRBJ2-7; 9 nucleotides line up with TRBD1. The CDR3 is 16 amino acids. Per the germline V gene, CDR1 is MNHEY and CDR2 is SMNVEV (reference sequence). V lost 4 bases to trimming and J lost 2 bases; unmatched junction nucleotides: 9. The CDR3 nucleotides are TGTGCCAGCAGTTCCTCCGGGACAGGGACAGCCTACGAGCAGTACTTC. Its protein product is CASSSSGTGTAYEQYF.

This clonotype was seen more than once but under ten times. This chain links TRBV4-1 with TRBJ2-7; 16 bases match TRBD2. The V and J ends lost 4 bases and 3 bases, in that order; junction bases with no gene match: 9. The CDR3 contains 18 residues. CDR1 is MGHRA, CDR2 YSYEKL, per germline. The CDR3 region has the DNA TGCGCCAGCAGCCTCCGGGGACTAGCGGGAGGGCCTGACTACGAGCAGTACTTC. Residues: CASSLRGLAGGPDYEQYF.

This clonotype was observed many times. This rearrangement joins TRBV16 to TRBJ2-7; D is unclear. Per the germline V gene, CDR1 is KGHSY and CDR2 is FQNENV. This CDR3 has 12 amino acids. Trimming shortened V by 4 bases and J by 5 bases, and 9 bases separated the two germline ends. The CDR3 sequence: CASSPIADEQYF. Written as DNA, the CDR3 is TGTGCCAGCAGCCCAATAGCAGACGAGCAGTACTTC.

This clonotype was counted ten times or more. V usage is TRBV6-2 or TRBV6-3 and J usage is TRBJ2-7; D may be TRBD2 (6 bases). V was pared by 6 bases and J by 4 bases, with 19 bases between. CDR1 and CDR2 from the germline V gene are MNHEY and SVGEGT. The CDR3 sequence is 15 residues long. The CDR3 sequence: CASSKPRDSSYEQYF. The CDR3, as DNA: TGTGCCAGCAGCAAACCCCGGGACTCCTCTTACGAGCAGTACTTC.

This clonotype was seen repeatedly, ten times or more. The chain uses TRBV7-9 and TRBJ1-3, with D unresolved. The germline V gene has CDR1 SEHNR and CDR2 FQNEAQ (reference sequence). The CDR3 contains 13 residues. Between the trimmed V and J ends, which lost 5 bases and 4 bases, there was a span of 9 bases. The CDR3 coding sequence is TGTGCCAGCAGCCCGAGCGAAGGAAACACCATATATTTT. Amino acid sequence: CASSPSEGNTIYF.

Concerning this clonotype: A much larger clone lies one base from this, so it may be a read error. The chain links TRBV7-8 to TRBJ2-1; the match to TRBD2 covers 9 bases. CDR1 SGHVS and CDR2 FQNEAQ come from the germline V gene. CDR3 length: 15 residues. J gave up 5 bases and V 5 bases, and 7 bases lay outside the gene matches. The CDR3 DNA sequence: TGTGCCAGCAGCCGCGATAGCGGGAGCGACAATGAGCAGTTCTTC. It specifies CASSRDSGSDNEQFF.

This sequence joins TRBV20-1 and TRBJ1-1; perhaps TRBD1 as D (6 bases). V gave up 6 bases and J gave up 1 base, with 15 bases separating them. Germline V gives CDR1 DFQATT, CDR2 SNEGSKA (reference sequence). The CDR3 is 14 residues long. The CDR3 sequence: CSALEGGANTEAFF. The CDR3 nucleotides are TGCAGTGCGCTCGAAGGGGGGGCGAACACTGAAGCTTTCTTT.

This clonotype was seen a few times. The rearrangement uses TRBV18 and TRBJ1-3; D call uncertain. This CDR3 is 17 amino acids long. Germline values: CDR1 KGHSH, CDR2 LQKENI. V was trimmed by 3 bases and J by 0 bases, leaving 15 bases between them. The CDR3 reads CASSPLGASLSGNTIYF. In DNA, the CDR3 is TGTGCCAGCTCACCCCTGGGAGCTAGCCTCTCTGGAAACACCATATATTTT.

The chain employs TRBV4-1 and TRBJ2-1, with D perhaps TRBD1 (6 bases). The CDR3 runs 14 residues. The V gene's germline CDR1 is MGHRA and CDR2 YSYEKL. The V gene lost 5 bases and the J gene lost 6 bases, with 14 bases spanning the gap. The CDR3 protein is CASSTRQVSNEQFF. In DNA, the CDR3 is TGCGCCAGCAGCACTAGACAGGTCTCCAATGAGCAGTTCTTC.

This chain uses TRBV27 with TRBJ2-7; the D gene is possibly TRBD2 (6 bases). This CDR3 is 12 amino acids long. V was cut by 8 bases and J by 2 bases, with 10 bases left in between. CDR1 MNHEY and CDR2 SMNVEV come from the germline V gene (reference sequence). The DNA of the CDR3 is TGTGCCAGCGGGCGGGACGCCTACGAGCAGTACTTC. Amino acids: CASGRDAYEQYF.